This T cell receptor (beta chain) emerged from a study of T cell responses to AZD1222 COVID-19 vaccine. TCRdb's copy holds only in-frame clones and misses some; the assay was immunoSEQ multiplex PCR. The profile shows fewer than 200,000 clones, 94% of them singletons. This TCR came from an adult who received the AZD1222 COVID-19 vaccine. The material sequenced was peripheral blood, taken 28 days after the second AZD1222 dose.

In nucleotides, the CDR3 is TGTGCCAGCAGCTTAGTGACGACAGGATTGAACACTGAAGCTTTCTTT. It codes for CASSLVTTGLNTEAFF. This chain uses TRBV7-8 with TRBJ1-1; TRBD1 might be the D (6 bases). The CDR3 extends over 16 amino acids. V was trimmed by 1 base and J by 0 bases, leaving 12 bases between them. In germline, CDR1 is SGHVS, CDR2 FQNEAQ. The entire variable domain, with the rest obtained from reference TRBV7-8 and TRBJ1-1, is as follows: GAGVSQSPRYKVAKRGQDVALRCDPISGHVSLFWYQQALGQGPEFLTYFQNEAQLDKSGLPSDRFFAERPEGSVSTLKIQRTQQEDSAVYLCASSLVTTGLNTEAFFGQGTRLTVV.